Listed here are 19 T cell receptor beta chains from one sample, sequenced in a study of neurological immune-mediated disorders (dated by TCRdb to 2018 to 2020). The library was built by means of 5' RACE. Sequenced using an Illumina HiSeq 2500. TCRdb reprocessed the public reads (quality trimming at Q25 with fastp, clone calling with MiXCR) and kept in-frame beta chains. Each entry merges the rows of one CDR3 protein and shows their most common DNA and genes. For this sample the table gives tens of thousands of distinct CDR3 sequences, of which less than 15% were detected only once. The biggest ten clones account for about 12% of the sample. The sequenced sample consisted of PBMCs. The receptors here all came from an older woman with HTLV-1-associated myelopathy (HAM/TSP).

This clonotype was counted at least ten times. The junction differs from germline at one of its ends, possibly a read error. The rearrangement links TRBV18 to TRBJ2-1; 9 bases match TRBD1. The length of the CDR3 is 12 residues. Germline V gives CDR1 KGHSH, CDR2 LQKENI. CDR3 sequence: CASSPPQGQGLF. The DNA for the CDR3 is TGTGCCAGCTCACCACCACAAGGACAGGGGCTCTTC.

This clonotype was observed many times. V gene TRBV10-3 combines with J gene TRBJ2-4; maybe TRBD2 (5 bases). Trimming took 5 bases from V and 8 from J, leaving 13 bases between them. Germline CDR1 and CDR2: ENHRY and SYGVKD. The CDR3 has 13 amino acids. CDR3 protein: CAISIGGSDIQYF. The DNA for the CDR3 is TGTGCCATCAGTATAGGTGGGAGTGACATTCAGTACTTC.

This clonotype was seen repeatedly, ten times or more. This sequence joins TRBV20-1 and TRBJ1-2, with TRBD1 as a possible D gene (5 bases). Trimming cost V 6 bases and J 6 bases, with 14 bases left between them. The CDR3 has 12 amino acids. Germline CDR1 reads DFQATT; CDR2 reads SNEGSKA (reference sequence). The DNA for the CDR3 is TGCAGTGCCATAAGAGGGGACGATGGCTACACCTTC. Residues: CSAIRGDDGYTF.

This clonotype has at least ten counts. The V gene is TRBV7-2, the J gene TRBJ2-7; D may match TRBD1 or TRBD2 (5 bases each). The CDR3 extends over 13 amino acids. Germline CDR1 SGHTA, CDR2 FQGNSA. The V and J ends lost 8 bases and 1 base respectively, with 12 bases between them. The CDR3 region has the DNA TGTGCCAGCTCGGGACCCTCTTCCTACGAGCAGTACTTC. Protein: CASSGPSSYEQYF.

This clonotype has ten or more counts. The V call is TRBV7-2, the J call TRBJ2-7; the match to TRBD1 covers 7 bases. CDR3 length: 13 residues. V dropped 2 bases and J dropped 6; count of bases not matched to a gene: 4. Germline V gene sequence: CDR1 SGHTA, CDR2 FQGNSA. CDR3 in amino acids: CASSLLAGGEQYF. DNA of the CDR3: TGTGCCAGCAGCTTACTTGCAGGGGGCGAGCAGTACTTC. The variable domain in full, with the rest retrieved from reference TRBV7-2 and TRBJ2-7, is GAGVSQSPSNKVTEKGKDVELRCDPISGHTALYWYRQSLGQGLEFLIYFQGNSAPDKSGLPSDRFSAERTGGSVSTLTIQRTQQEDSAVYLCASSLLAGGEQYFGPGTRLTVT.

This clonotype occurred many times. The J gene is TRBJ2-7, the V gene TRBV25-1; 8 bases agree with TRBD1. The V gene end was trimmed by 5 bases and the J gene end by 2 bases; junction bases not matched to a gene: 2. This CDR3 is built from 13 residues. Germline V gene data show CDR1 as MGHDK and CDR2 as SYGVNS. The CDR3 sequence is CASSTGGTYEQYF. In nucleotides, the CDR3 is TGTGCCAGCAGTACAGGGGGTACCTACGAGCAGTACTTC.

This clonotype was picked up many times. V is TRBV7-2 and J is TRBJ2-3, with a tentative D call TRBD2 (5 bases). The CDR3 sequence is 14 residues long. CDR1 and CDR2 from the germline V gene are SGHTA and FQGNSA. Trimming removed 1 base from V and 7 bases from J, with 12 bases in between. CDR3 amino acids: CASSLGGPSNTQYF. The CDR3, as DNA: TGTGCCAGCAGCTTAGGAGGGCCTTCTAATACGCAGTATTTT.

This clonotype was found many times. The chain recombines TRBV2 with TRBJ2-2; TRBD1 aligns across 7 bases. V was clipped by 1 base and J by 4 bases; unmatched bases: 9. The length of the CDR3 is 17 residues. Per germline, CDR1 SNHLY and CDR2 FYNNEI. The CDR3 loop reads CASSEGSTGPVTGELFF. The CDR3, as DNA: TGTGCCAGCAGTGAAGGCTCGACAGGGCCGGTCACCGGGGAGCTGTTTTTT.

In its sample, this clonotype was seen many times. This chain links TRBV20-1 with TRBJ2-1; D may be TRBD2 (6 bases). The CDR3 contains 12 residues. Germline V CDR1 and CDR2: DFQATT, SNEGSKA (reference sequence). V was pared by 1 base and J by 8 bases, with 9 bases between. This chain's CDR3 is CSARARGYEQFF. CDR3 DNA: TGCAGTGCTAGAGCGCGGGGCTATGAGCAGTTCTTC.

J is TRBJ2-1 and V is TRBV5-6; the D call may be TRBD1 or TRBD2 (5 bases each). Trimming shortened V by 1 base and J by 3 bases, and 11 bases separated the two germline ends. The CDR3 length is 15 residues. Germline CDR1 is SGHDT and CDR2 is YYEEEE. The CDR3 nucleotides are TGTGCCAGCAGCTTGTTGGGGGAATACTACAATGAGCAGTTCTTC. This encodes CASSLLGEYYNEQFF.

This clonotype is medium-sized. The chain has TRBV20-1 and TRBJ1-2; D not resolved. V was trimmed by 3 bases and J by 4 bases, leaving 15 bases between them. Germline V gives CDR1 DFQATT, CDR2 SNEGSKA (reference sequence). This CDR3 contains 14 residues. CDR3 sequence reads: CSASIPLGSYGYTF. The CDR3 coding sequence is TGCAGTGCTAGTATACCCCTAGGCAGCTATGGCTACACCTTC.

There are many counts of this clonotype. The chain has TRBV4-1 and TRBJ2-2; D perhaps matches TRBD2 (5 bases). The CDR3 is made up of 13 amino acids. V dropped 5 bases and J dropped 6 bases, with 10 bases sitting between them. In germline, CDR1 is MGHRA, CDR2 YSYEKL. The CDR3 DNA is TGCGCCAGCAGCAGAGGAGGCCCCGGGGAGCTGTTTTTT. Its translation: CASSRGGPGELFF.

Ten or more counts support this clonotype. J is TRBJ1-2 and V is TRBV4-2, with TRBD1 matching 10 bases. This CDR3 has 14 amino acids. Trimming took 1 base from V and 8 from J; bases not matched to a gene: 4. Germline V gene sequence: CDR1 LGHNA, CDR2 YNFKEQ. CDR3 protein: CASSQAGTGEGYTF. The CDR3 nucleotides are TGTGCCAGCAGCCAAGCCGGGACAGGGGAAGGCTACACCTTC.

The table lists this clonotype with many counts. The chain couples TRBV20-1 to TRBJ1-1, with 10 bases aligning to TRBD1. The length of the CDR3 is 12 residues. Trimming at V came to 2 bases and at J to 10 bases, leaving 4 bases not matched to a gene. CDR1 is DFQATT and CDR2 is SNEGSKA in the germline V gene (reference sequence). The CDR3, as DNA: TGCAGTGCTAGACGGGGGGACAGGGGAGCTTTCTTT. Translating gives CSARRGDRGAFF.

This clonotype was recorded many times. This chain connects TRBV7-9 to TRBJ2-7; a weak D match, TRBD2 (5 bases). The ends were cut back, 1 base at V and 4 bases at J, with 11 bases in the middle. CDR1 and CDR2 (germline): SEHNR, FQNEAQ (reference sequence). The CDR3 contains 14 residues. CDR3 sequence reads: CASSLDGLAYEQYF. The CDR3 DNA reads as TGTGCCAGCAGCTTAGACGGGCTAGCTTACGAGCAGTACTTC.

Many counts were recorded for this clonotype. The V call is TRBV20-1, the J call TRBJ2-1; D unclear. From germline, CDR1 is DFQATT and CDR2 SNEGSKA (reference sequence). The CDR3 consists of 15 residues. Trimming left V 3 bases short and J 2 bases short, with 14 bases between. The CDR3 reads CSASQDWSTYNEQFF. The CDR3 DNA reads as TGCAGTGCTAGCCAAGACTGGTCAACCTACAATGAGCAGTTCTTC.

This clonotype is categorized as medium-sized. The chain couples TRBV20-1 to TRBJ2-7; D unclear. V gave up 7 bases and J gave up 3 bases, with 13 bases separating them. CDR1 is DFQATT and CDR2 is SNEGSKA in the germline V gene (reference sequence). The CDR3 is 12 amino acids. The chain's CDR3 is CSVGQFGYEQYF. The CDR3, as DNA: TGCAGTGTTGGGCAGTTTGGCTACGAGCAGTACTTC.

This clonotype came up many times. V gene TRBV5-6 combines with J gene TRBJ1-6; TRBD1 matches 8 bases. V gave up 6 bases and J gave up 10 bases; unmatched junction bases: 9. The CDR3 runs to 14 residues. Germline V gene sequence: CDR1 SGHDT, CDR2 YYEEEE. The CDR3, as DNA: TGTGCCAGCACTATTGACAGGGGAGGCTCACCCCTCCACTTT. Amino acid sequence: CASTIDRGGSPLHF.

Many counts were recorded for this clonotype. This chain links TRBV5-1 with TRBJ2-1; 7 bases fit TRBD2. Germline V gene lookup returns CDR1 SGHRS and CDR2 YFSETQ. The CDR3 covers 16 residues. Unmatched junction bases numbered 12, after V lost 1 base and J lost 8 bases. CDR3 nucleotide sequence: TGCGCCAGCAGCTTGTTAGCCGGGTCGGGAGGTGATGAGCAGTTCTTC. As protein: CASSLLAGSGGDEQFF.